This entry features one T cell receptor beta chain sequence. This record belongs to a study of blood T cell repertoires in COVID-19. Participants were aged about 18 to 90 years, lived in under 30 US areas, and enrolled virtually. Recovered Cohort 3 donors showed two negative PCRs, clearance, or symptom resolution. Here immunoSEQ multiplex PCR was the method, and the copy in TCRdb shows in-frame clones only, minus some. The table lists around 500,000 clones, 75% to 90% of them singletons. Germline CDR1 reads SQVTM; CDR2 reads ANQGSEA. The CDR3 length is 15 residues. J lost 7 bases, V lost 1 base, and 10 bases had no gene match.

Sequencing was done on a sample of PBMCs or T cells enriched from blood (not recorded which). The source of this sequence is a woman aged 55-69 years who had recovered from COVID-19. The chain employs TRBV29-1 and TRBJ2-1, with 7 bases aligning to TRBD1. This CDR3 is CSVEAGQGERNEQFF. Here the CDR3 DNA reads TGCAGCGTTGAAGCCGGTCAGGGGGAACGGAATGAGCAGTTCTTC.